One sample yielded the 30 T cell receptor beta chains listed below, sequenced in a study of OX40 agonist ivuxolimab in advanced cancers. Some clones are missing from TCRdb's copy, which holds only in-frame ones; the method was immunoSEQ multiplex PCR. The sample contains more than 75,000 clones, more than 85% of which appear only once. Sample: CD4+ or CD8+ T cells sorted from blood, taken in a trial of the OX40 agonist ivuxolimab. The receptors derive from an adult with an advanced solid tumor such as melanoma, head and neck, liver or kidney cancer.

The CDR3 loop is CASSIVQGGQPQHF. The CDR3 DNA reads TGTGCCAGTAGTATTGTTCAGGGAGGTCAGCCCCAGCATTTT. The rearrangement links TRBV19 to TRBJ1-5; perhaps TRBD1 as D (5 bases). Trimming took 3 bases from V and 6 from J, leaving 12 bases between them. Germline V lookup: CDR1 LNHDA, CDR2 SQIVND (reference sequence). The CDR3 is made up of 14 amino acids.

J is TRBJ1-4 and V is TRBV5-1; perhaps TRBD1 as D (6 bases). V was pared by 5 bases and J by 8 bases, with 16 bases between. This CDR3 is built from 14 residues. Germline V lookup: CDR1 SGHRS, CDR2 YFSETQ. CDR3 DNA sequence: TGCGCCAGCAGGACGGACAGTTGGGGGGAAAAACTGTTTTTT. This sequence encodes CASRTDSWGEKLFF.

The V gene is TRBV7-3, the J gene TRBJ1-6, with D uncertain. The CDR3 is made up of 14 amino acids. Trimming took off 1 base at V and 8 bases at J, with 9 bases between the two ends. Germline CDR1 and CDR2: SGHTA and FQGTGA. CDR3 nucleotides: TGTGCCAGCAGCTTAAGGGGTTGGGATTCACCCCTCCACTTT. Amino acid sequence: CASSLRGWDSPLHF. Together with reference TRBV7-3 and TRBJ1-6, the CDR3 gives the full variable domain: GAGVSQTPSNKVTEKGKYVELRCDPISGHTALYWYRQSLGQGPEFLIYFQGTGAADDSGLPNDRFFAVRPEGSVSTLKIQRTERGDSAVYLCASSLRGWDSPLHFGNGTRLTVT.

The chain links TRBV28 to TRBJ2-7; no definite D call. This CDR3 is built from 15 residues. Trimming pared 6 bases from V and 3 bases from J, leaving 18 bases between. The germline V gene has CDR1 MDHEN and CDR2 SYDVKM. CDR3 sequence: CASSVGPPTSYEQYF. CDR3 nucleotides: TGTGCCAGCAGCGTCGGACCTCCAACAAGCTACGAGCAGTACTTC.

The chain couples TRBV5-5 to TRBJ2-7, with 9 bases fitting TRBD1. This CDR3 comprises 16 residues. Germline CDR1 is SGHKS and CDR2 is YYEKEE (reference sequence). With 2 bases clipped from V and 0 bases from J, the junction kept 6 bases outside the gene matches. The CDR3 DNA reads TGTGCCAGCAGCTTACAACAGGGGGCCATCTCCTACGAGCAGTACTTC. This codes for CASSLQQGAISYEQYF. The full variable domain, with the rest looked up from reference TRBV5-5 and TRBJ2-7, is DAGVTQSPTHLIKTRGQQVTLRCSPISGHKSVSWYQQVLGQGPQFIFQYYEKEERGRGNFPDRFSARQFPNYSSELNVNALLLGDSALYLCASSLQQGAISYEQYFGPGTRLTVT.

The chain is built from TRBV18 and TRBJ1-1; 8 nucleotides align to TRBD1. Germline values: CDR1 KGHSH, CDR2 LQKENI. The CDR3 runs to 16 residues. Trimming cost V 4 bases and J 2 bases; bases outside gene matches: 9. For the CDR3, the DNA is TGTGCCAGCTCACGGGGGGGGACAGGCGGTAACACTGAAGCTTTCTTT. Its translation is CASSRGGTGGNTEAFF.

The chain employs TRBV7-6 and TRBJ2-2; D might be TRBD2 (6 bases). Per germline, CDR1 SGHVS and CDR2 FNYEAQ. V shed 8 bases and J shed 6 bases, with 16 bases lying between them. The CDR3 is 14 residues long. CDR3 loop: CASGITSGAGELFF. DNA for the CDR3: TGTGCCAGCGGCATAACTTCGGGAGCCGGGGAGCTGTTTTTT.

This chain uses TRBV6-1 with TRBJ1-1; 8 nucleotides agree with TRBD1. The CDR3 is 15 amino acids. Germline CDR1 and CDR2: MNHNS and SASEGT. V dropped 4 bases and J dropped 1; count of bases not matched to a gene: 5. CDR3: CASSAVGTGNTEAFF. CDR3 nucleotides: TGTGCCAGCAGTGCCGTGGGGACAGGGAACACTGAAGCTTTCTTT.

The chain uses TRBV19 and TRBJ1-4; D remains unclear. Germline assignment: CDR1 LNHDA and CDR2 SQIVND (reference sequence). Trimming stripped 7 bases from V and 10 bases from J, with 19 bases between. The CDR3 covers 14 residues. The CDR3: CASNSEASHVKLFF. CDR3 DNA sequence: TGTGCCAGTAATTCCGAGGCCTCTCATGTAAAACTGTTTTTT.

In its sample, this clone was seen once. The J gene is TRBJ2-3, the V gene TRBV7-2; 12 bases are a match to TRBD2. This CDR3 is built from 16 residues. CDR1 is SGHTA and CDR2 is FQGNSA in the germline V gene. With V trimmed by 4 bases and J by 2 bases, 4 bases remained unmatched. The DNA for the CDR3 is TGTGCCAGCAGCTCCCGGACTAGCGGGACCACAGATACGCAGTATTTT. It is translated as CASSSRTSGTTDTQYF.

V and J are TRBV10-3 and TRBJ2-2, with 11 bases aligning to TRBD1. CDR1 is ENHRY, CDR2 SYGVKD, per germline. The CDR3 has 15 residues. V gave up 10 bases and J gave up 4 bases; unmatched junction bases: 8. Here the CDR3 DNA reads TGTGCCACCCAATCCGGGACAGGGGGCACCGGGGAGCTGTTTTTT. Translated: CATQSGTGGTGELFF.

This clone appeared a single time. The chain uses TRBV4-3 and TRBJ2-1; possibly TRBD2 for D (6 bases). V was shortened by 2 bases and J by 6 bases, with 8 bases between the two germline ends. Germline CDR1 and CDR2: LGHNA and YSLEER. The CDR3 has 13 residues. The DNA for the CDR3 is TGCGCCAGCAGCCAATGGAGGGGCAATGAGCAGTTCTTC. Its translation: CASSQWRGNEQFF.

The rearrangement uses TRBV28 and TRBJ2-1; TRBD2 agrees at 8 bases. This CDR3 contains 15 residues. Per germline, CDR1 MDHEN and CDR2 SYDVKM. Unmatched junction bases numbered 12, after V lost 5 bases and J lost 9 bases. The CDR3 reads CASSPGLGWPFEQFF. CDR3 DNA: TGTGCCAGCAGTCCGGGACTAGGGTGGCCCTTTGAGCAGTTCTTC.

This chain joins TRBV5-4 and TRBJ2-2; D call uncertain. CDR3 length: 15 residues. Trimming took 2 bases from V and 6 from J, leaving 14 bases between them. Germline-derived CDR1 and CDR2 are SGHNT and YYREEE (reference sequence). The CDR3 sequence is CASSFWNNLSGELFF. CDR3 bases: TGTGCCAGCAGCTTCTGGAACAATCTCTCCGGGGAGCTGTTTTTT. Drawing the rest from reference TRBV5-4 and TRBJ2-2, the complete variable domain is ETGVTQSPTHLIKTRGQQVTLRCSSQSGHNTVSWYQQALGQGPQFIFQYYREEENGRGNFPPRFSGLQFPNYSSELNVNALELDDSALYLCASSFWNNLSGELFFGEGSRLTVL.

CDR3 amino acids: CASSPSGMGTVSNEKLFF. In nucleotides, the CDR3 is TGTGCCAGCTCACCTTCCGGGATGGGGACAGTTTCTAATGAAAAACTGTTTTTT. The chain employs TRBV18 and TRBJ1-4, with 7 bases matching TRBD1. V lost 3 bases, J lost 3 bases, and 13 bases stayed unmatched. The V gene's germline CDR1 is KGHSH and CDR2 LQKENI. The CDR3 length is 18 residues.

CDR3 sequence: CASSPTEGRKLFF. The CDR3 DNA is TGTGCCAGCAGCCCTACTGAGGGTCGAAAACTGTTTTTT. This chain joins TRBV9 and TRBJ1-4; D is uncertain. The CDR3 is 13 residues long. Germline V gene lookup returns CDR1 SGDLS and CDR2 YYNGEE. The V end was cut by 4 bases, the J end by 10 bases, with 14 bases between.

The chain is built from TRBV27 and TRBJ2-7; 12 bases line up with TRBD2. The germline V gene encodes CDR1 MNHEY and CDR2 SMNVEV (reference sequence). The CDR3 consists of 17 residues. J lost 0 bases, V lost 3 bases, and 6 bases had no gene match. The CDR3 nucleotides are TGTGCCAGCAGTTTGCGGACTAGCGGGGCAAGCTCCTACGAGCAGTACTTC. It codes for CASSLRTSGASSYEQYF.

Only a few counts were recorded for this clone. The chain recombines TRBV6-4 with TRBJ2-1; 12 nucleotides agree with TRBD2. Germline V CDR1 and CDR2: MRHNA, SNTAGT. The CDR3 has 15 amino acids. V dropped 3 bases and J dropped 8; count of bases not matched to a gene: 5. CDR3: CASSDLAGGQDEQFF. CDR3 DNA: TGTGCCAGCAGTGATCTAGCGGGAGGGCAGGATGAGCAGTTCTTC.

J is TRBJ2-3 and V is TRBV10-3; TRBD2 matches 10 bases. CDR3 length equals 15 residues. The V and J ends lost 5 bases and 1 base, in that order; junction bases with no gene match: 3. Germline CDR1 reads ENHRY; CDR2 reads SYGVKD. CDR3 sequence reads: CAISSGTSGTDTQYF. CDR3 DNA sequence: TGTGCCATCAGTTCCGGGACTAGCGGCACAGATACGCAGTATTTT.

The CDR3 nucleotides are TGTGCCAGTAGTATAGGAGGGACAAAAACCTACAATGAGCAGTTCTTC. It specifies CASSIGGTKTYNEQFF. V and J are TRBV19 and TRBJ2-1; a weak D match, TRBD1 (6 bases). Trimming removed 1 base from V and 2 bases from J, with 12 bases in between. This CDR3 contains 16 residues. Germline CDR1 and CDR2: LNHDA and SQIVND (reference sequence).

The chain uses TRBV4-1 and TRBJ2-1; the match to TRBD2 covers 7 bases. Trimming at V came to 2 bases and at J to 6 bases, leaving 13 bases not matched to a gene. The germline V gene encodes CDR1 MGHRA and CDR2 YSYEKL. This CDR3 region has 17 residues. DNA of the CDR3: TGCGCCAGCAGCCAATCCCGTCTCAGCGGGGCCTCCAATGAGCAGTTCTTC. It translates to CASSQSRLSGASNEQFF.

The CDR3 bases are TGTGCCAGCAGCCAAGTGGGGACTAGCGGTGGTGAGCAGTTCTTC. Protein product: CASSQVGTSGGEQFF. The gene calls are TRBV4-2 and TRBJ2-1, with TRBD2 matching over 11 bases. Germline assignment: CDR1 LGHNA and CDR2 YNFKEQ. Trimming at V came to 1 base and at J to 9 bases, leaving 5 bases not matched to a gene. This CDR3 region has 15 residues.

This clone was observed a single time. This chain links TRBV28 with TRBJ2-2; 8 bases fit TRBD2. Trimming at V came to 1 base and at J to 2 bases, leaving 6 bases not matched to a gene. The length of the CDR3 is 17 residues. The germline CDR1 and CDR2 sequences are MDHEN and SYDVKM. The CDR3 region is CASSLSGLASNTGELFF. In nucleotides, the CDR3 is TGTGCCAGCAGTTTATCTGGACTAGCATCTAACACCGGGGAGCTGTTTTTT.

V usage is TRBV10-3 and J usage is TRBJ1-1; possibly TRBD1 for D (5 bases). In germline, CDR1 is ENHRY, CDR2 SYGVKD. The CDR3 runs to 13 residues. V was trimmed by 6 bases and J by 3 bases, leaving 11 bases between them. DNA for the CDR3: TGTGCCATCAGGGAGGGGTTGTACACTGAAGCTTTCTTT. Translation: CAIREGLYTEAFF.

The chain has TRBV6-6 and TRBJ2-5; TRBD1 or TRBD2 may be the D gene (5 bases each). Trimming pared 6 bases from V and 4 bases from J, leaving 18 bases between. The germline V gene has CDR1 MNHNY and CDR2 SVGAGI (reference sequence). This CDR3 is built from 15 residues. CDR3 protein: CASSPGAVSGETQYF. CDR3 bases: TGTGCCAGCAGCCCCGGGGCCGTGTCTGGAGAGACCCAGTACTTC.

In this sample, this clone turned up once. The rearrangement uses TRBV2 and TRBJ1-6; no clear D. The V and J ends lost 5 bases and 6 bases respectively, with 17 bases between them. This CDR3 comprises 16 residues. Per the germline V gene, CDR1 is SNHLY and CDR2 is FYNNEI. The CDR3 DNA reads TGTGCCAGCAGTCCCCGGAGCCGGTCTGGTAATTCACCCCTCCACTTT. Translating gives CASSPRSRSGNSPLHF.

This clone was found once. V is TRBV6-1 and J is TRBJ2-7, with 11 nucleotides matching TRBD1. Looked up from germline, CDR1 is MNHNS and CDR2 is SASEGT. CDR3 length: 16 residues. V lost 3 bases to trimming and J lost 0 bases; unmatched junction nucleotides: 4. The CDR3 sequence is CASSEAGTGGSYEQYF. The CDR3 region has the DNA TGTGCCAGCAGTGAGGCCGGGACAGGGGGCTCCTACGAGCAGTACTTC.

V gene TRBV9 combines with J gene TRBJ2-2, with TRBD2 matching 13 bases. J lost 8 bases, V lost 4 bases, and 5 bases had no gene match. Germline V CDR1 and CDR2: SGDLS, YYNGEE. The length of the CDR3 is 15 residues. For the CDR3, the DNA is TGTGCCAGCAGCCACGGACTAGCGGGAGAGGGGGAGCTGTTTTTT. Translated, it gives CASSHGLAGEGELFF.

V and J are TRBV5-1 and TRBJ1-1; D is uncertain. V was trimmed by 4 bases and J by 4 bases, leaving 14 bases between them. This CDR3 contains 14 residues. Germline V gives CDR1 SGHRS, CDR2 YFSETQ. The CDR3, as DNA: TGCGCCAGCAGCCCCCAGCCGGGGTCCACTGAAGCTTTCTTT. It codes for CASSPQPGSTEAFF.

In its sample, this clone was seen a few times. The chain combines TRBV2 with TRBJ1-1; TRBD1 matches at 8 bases. Germline assignment: CDR1 SNHLY and CDR2 FYNNEI. The CDR3 has 12 amino acids. V was pared by 8 bases and J by 5 bases, with 4 bases of the junction left unmatched. DNA of the CDR3: TGTGCCAGCGCAGGGGGCGGGACTGAAGCTTTCTTT. Translating it yields CASAGGGTEAFF. Combining the CDR3 with reference TRBV2 and TRBJ1-1 gives the whole variable domain EPEVTQTPSHQVTQMGQEVILRCVPISNHLYFYWYRQILGQKVEFLVSFYNNEISEKSEIFDDQFSVERPDGSNFTLKIRSTKLEDSAMYFCASAGGGTEAFFGQGTRLTVV.